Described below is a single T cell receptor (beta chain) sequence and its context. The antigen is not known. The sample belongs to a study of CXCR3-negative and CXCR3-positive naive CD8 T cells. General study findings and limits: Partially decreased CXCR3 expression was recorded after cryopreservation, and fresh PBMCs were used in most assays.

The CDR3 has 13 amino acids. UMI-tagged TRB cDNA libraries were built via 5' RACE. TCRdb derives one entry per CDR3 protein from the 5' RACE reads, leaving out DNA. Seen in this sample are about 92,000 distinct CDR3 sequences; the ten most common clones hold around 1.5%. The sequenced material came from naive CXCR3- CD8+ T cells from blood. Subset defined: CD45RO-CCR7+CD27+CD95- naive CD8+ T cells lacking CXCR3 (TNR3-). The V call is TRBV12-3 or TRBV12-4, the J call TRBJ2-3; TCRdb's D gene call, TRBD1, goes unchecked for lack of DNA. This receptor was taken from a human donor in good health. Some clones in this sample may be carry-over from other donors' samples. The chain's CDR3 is CASSPGGSDTQYF.